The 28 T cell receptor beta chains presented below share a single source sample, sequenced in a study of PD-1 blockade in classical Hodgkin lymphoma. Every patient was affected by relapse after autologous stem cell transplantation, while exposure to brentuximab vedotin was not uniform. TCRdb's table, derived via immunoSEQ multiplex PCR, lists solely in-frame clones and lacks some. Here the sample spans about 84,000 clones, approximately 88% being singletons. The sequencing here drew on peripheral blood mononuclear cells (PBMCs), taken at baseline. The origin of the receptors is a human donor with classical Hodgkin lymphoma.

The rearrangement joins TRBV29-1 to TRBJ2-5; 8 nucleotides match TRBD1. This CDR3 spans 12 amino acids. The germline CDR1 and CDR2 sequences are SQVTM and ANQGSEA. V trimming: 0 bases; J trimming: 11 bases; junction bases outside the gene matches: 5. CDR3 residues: CSVEDRGQAQYF. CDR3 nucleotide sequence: TGCAGCGTTGAAGATCGGGGACAGGCACAGTACTTC.

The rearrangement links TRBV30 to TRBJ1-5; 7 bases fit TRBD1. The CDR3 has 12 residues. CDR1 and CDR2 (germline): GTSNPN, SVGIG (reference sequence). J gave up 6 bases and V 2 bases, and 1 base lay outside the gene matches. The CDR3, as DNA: TGTGCCTGGAGTAGACAGGGTCAGCCCCAGCATTTT. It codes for CAWSRQGQPQHF.

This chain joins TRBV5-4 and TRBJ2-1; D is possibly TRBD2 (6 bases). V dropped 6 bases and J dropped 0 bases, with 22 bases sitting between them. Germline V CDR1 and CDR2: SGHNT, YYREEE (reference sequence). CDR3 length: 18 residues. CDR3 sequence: CASILQEGSKTSYNEQFF. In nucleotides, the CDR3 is TGTGCCAGCATCCTGCAGGAGGGGAGCAAAACCTCCTACAATGAGCAGTTCTTC.

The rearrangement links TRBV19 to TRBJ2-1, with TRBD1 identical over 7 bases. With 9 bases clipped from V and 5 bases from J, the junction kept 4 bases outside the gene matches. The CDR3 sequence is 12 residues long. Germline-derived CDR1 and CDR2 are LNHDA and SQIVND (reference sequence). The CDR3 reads CASEGAHNEQFF. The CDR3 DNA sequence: TGTGCCAGCGAGGGGGCCCACAATGAGCAGTTCTTC.

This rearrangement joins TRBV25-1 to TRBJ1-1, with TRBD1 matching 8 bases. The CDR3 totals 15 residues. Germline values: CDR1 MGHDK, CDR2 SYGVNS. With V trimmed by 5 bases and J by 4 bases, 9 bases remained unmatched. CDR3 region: CASSTLGQVATEAFF. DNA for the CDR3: TGTGCCAGCAGTACCCTGGGACAGGTGGCCACTGAAGCTTTCTTT.

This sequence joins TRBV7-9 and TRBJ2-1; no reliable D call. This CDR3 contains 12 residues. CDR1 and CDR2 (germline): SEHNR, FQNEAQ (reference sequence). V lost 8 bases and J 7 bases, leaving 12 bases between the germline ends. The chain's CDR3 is CASRSPSNEQFF. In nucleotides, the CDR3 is TGTGCCAGCCGTTCTCCCTCTAATGAGCAGTTCTTC.

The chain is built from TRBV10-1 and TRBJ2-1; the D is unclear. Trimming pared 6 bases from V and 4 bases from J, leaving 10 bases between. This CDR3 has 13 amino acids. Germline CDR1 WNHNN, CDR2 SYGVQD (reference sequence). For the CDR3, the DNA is TGCGCCAGCAGCGAAGACTTTTACAATGAGCAGTTCTTC. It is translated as CASSEDFYNEQFF.

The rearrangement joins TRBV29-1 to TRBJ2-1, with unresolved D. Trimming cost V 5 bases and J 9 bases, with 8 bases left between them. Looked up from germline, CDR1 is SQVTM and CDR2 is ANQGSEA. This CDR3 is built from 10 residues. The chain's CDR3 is CSVLSLEQFF. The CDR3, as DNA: TGCAGCGTTCTCTCCCTTGAGCAGTTCTTC.

CDR3 bases: TGTGCCAGCAGCCCCTTCGTTGGGACAGCTAGCAATCAGCCCCAGCATTTT. It yields the protein CASSPFVGTASNQPQHF. The V and J genes are TRBV5-8 and TRBJ1-5; 7 nucleotides line up with TRBD1. From germline, CDR1 is SGHTS and CDR2 YDEGEE. The CDR3 spans 17 residues. With V trimmed by 4 bases and J by 0 bases, 10 bases remained unmatched.

For the CDR3, the DNA is TGTGCCAGCAGTTTGGTGGGGGCTATTATGAACACTGAAGCTTTCTTT. Translation: CASSLVGAIMNTEAFF. The chain joins TRBV27 to TRBJ1-1, with D perhaps TRBD1 (6 bases). Germline values: CDR1 MNHEY, CDR2 SMNVEV (reference sequence). The CDR3 is 16 residues long. The ends were cut back, 3 bases at V and 0 bases at J, with 14 bases in the middle.

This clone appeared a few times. Here the CDR3 reads CASSERLAGVGELFF. CDR3 sequence (DNA): TGTGCCAGCAGTGAGCGGCTAGCGGGAGTCGGGGAGCTGTTTTTT. The chain recombines TRBV2 with TRBJ2-2, with 10 bases matching TRBD2. Germline-derived CDR1 and CDR2 are SNHLY and FYNNEI. The CDR3 runs to 15 residues. J was trimmed by 7 bases and V by 3 bases; bases with no gene match: 5. Drawing the rest from reference TRBV2 and TRBJ2-2, the complete variable domain is EPEVTQTPSHQVTQMGQEVILRCVPISNHLYFYWYRQILGQKVEFLVSFYNNEISEKSEIFDDQFSVERPDGSNFTLKIRSTKLEDSAMYFCASSERLAGVGELFFGEGSRLTVL.

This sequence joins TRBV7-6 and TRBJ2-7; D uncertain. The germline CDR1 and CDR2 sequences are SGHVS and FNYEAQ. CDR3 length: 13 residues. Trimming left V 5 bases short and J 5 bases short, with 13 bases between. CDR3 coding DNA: TGTGCCAGCAGCAATCATTCAATCAACGAGCAGTACTTC. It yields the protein CASSNHSINEQYF. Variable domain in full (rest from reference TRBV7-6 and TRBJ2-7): GAGVSQSPRYKVTKRGQDVALRCDPISGHVSLYWYRQALGQGPEFLTYFNYEAQQDKSGLPNDRFSAERPEGSISTLTIQRTEQRDSAMYRCASSNHSINEQYFGPGTRLTVT.

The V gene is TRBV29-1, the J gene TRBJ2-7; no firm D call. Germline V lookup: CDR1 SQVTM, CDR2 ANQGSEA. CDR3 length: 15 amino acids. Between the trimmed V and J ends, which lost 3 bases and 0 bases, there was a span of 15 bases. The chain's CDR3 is CSVEVGSSASYEQYF. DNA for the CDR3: TGCAGCGTTGAGGTTGGATCCTCCGCCTCCTACGAGCAGTACTTC.

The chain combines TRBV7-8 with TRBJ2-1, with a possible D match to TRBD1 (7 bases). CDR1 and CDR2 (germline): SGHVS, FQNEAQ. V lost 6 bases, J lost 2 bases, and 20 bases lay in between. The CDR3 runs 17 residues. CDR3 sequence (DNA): TGTGCCAGCAGATATAGGAGGGGGACAGTGCCCTACAATGAGCAGTTCTTC. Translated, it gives CASRYRRGTVPYNEQFF. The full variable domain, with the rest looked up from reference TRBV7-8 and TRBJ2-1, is GAGVSQSPRYKVAKRGQDVALRCDPISGHVSLFWYQQALGQGPEFLTYFQNEAQLDKSGLPSDRFFAERPEGSVSTLKIQRTQQEDSAVYLCASRYRRGTVPYNEQFFGPGTRLTVL.

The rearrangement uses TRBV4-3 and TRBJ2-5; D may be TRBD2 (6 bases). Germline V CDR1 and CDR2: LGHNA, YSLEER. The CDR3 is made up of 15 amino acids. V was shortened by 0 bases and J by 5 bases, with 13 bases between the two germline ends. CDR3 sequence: CASSQDRAGLETQYF. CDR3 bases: TGCGCCAGCAGCCAAGACCGCGCGGGACTGGAGACCCAGTACTTC.

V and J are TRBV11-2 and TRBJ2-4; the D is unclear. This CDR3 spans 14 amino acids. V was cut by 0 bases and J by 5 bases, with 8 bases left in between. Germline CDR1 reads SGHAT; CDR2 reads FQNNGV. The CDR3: CASSLDYQENIQYF. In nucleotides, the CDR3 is TGTGCCAGCAGCTTAGATTATCAGGAAAACATTCAGTACTTC.

CDR3 nucleotide sequence: TGTGCCAGCAGTATGGCGTGGACAGGCCACAATGAGCAGTTCTTC. Protein sequence: CASSMAWTGHNEQFF. This chain joins TRBV6-5 and TRBJ2-1; 7 positions agree with TRBD1. V was clipped by 5 bases and J by 5 bases; unmatched bases: 9. The length of the CDR3 is 15 residues. Germline V CDR1 and CDR2: MNHEY, SVGAGI.

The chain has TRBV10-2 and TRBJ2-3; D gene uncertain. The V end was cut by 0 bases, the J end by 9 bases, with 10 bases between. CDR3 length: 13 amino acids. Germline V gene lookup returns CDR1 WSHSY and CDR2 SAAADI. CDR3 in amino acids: CASSESRQLTQYF. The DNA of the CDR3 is TGCGCCAGCAGTGAGTCGAGGCAGCTGACGCAGTATTTT.

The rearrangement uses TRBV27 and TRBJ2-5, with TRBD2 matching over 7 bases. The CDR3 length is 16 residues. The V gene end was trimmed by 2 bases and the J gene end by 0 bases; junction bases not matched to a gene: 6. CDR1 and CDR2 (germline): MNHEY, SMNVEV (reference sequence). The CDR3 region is CASSLSLAEDQETQYF. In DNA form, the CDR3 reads TGTGCCAGCAGTTTAAGCCTAGCGGAGGACCAAGAGACCCAGTACTTC.

CDR3 sequence (DNA): TGCGCCAGCAGTCAGGGACTAGAAAAGAACGAGCAGTACTTC. It specifies CASSQGLEKNEQYF. This chain links TRBV10-2 with TRBJ2-7; 8 bases are shared with TRBD2. The germline CDR1 and CDR2 sequences are WSHSY and SAAADI. J gave up 5 bases and V 5 bases, and 8 bases lay outside the gene matches. The CDR3 sequence is 14 residues long.

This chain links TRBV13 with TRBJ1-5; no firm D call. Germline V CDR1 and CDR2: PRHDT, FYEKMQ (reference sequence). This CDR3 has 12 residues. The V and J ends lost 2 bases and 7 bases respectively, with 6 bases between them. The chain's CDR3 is CASSLWGQPQHF. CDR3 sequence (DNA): TGTGCCAGCAGCTTATGGGGACAGCCCCAGCATTTT.

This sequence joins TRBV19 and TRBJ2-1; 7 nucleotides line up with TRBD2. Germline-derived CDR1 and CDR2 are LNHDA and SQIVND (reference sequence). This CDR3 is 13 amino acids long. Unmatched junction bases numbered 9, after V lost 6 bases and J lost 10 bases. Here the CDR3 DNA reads TGTGCCAGTAGCACTCTAGCGGCTGGCGAGCAGTTCTTC. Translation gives CASSTLAAGEQFF.

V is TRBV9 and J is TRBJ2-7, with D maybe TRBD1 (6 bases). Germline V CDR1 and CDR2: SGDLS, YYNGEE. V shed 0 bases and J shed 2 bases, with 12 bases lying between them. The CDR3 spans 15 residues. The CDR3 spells CASSVAPTGTYEQYF. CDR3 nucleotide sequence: TGTGCCAGCAGCGTAGCCCCAACAGGGACCTACGAGCAGTACTTC.

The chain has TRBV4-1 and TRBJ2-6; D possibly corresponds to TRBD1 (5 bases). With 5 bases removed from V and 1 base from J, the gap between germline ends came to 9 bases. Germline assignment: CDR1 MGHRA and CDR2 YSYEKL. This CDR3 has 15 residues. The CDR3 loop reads CASSAPGSGANVLTF. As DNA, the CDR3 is TGCGCCAGCAGCGCCCCAGGGTCTGGGGCCAACGTCCTGACTTTC.

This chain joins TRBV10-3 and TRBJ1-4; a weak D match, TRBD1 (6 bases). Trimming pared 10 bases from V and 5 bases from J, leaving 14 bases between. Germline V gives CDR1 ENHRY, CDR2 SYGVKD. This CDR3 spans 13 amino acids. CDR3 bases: TGTGCCACCAACGACGGACAGAATGAAAAACTGTTTTTT. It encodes CATNDGQNEKLFF.

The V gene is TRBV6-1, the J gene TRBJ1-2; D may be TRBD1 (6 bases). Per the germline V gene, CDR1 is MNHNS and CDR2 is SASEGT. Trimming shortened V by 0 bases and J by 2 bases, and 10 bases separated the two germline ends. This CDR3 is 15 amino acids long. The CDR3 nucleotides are TGTGCCAGCAGTGAAGCGCTGGGGGCGAACTATGGCTACACCTTC. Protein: CASSEALGANYGYTF.

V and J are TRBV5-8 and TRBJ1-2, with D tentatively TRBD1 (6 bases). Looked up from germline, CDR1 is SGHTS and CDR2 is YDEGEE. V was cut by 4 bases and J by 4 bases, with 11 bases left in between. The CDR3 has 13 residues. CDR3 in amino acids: CASSQGQFYGYTF. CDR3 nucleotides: TGTGCCAGCAGCCAAGGACAGTTCTATGGCTACACCTTC.

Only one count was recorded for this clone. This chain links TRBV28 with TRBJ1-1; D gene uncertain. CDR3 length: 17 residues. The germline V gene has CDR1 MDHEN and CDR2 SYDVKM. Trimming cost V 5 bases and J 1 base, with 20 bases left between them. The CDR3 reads CASSPQSWAGGNTEAFF. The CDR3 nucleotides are TGTGCCAGCAGTCCCCAATCTTGGGCAGGTGGGAACACTGAAGCTTTCTTT.